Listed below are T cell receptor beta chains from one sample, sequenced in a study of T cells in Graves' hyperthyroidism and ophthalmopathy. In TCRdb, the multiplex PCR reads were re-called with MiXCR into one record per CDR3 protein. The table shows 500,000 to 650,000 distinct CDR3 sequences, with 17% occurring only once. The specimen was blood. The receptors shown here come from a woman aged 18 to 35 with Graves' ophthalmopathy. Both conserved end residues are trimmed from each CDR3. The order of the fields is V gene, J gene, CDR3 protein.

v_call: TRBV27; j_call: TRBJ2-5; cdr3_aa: TSSLSLLQETQY
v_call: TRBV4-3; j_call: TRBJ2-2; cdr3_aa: ASSQDGGELF
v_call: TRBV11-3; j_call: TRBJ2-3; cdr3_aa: ASSPGQGALNTQY
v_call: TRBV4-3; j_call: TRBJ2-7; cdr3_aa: ASSQVMGLGYEQY
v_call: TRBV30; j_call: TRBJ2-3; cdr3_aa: AWSVQAGETDTQY
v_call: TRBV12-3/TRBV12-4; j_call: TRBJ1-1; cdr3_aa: ASSSGQRAF
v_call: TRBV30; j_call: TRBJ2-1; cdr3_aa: AWTTPGPGFYNEQF
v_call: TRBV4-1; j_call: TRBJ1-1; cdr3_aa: ASSPLPQGNMNTEAF
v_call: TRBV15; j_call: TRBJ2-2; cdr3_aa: ATSRDSLRANTGELF
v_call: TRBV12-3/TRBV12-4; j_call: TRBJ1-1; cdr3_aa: ASSPGGSVTEAF
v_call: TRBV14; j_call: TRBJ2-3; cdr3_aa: ASSQVNPRTGPTDTQY
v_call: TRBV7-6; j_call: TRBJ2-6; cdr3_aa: ASSITGTGETGANVLT
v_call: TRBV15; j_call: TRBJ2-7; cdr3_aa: ATSRATPRYEQY
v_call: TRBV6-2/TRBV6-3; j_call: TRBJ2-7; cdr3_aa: ASSYIGTPYEQY
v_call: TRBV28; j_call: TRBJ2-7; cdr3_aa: ASSSEEQSYEQY
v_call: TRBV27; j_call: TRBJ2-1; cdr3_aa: ASSPILRTGKGDEQF
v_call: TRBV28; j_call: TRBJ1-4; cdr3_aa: ASSSHLGTGVEKLF
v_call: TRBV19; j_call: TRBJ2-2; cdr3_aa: ASSLTGLLNTGELF
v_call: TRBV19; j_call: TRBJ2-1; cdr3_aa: ASSIGTRYNEQF
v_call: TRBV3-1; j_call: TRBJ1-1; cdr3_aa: ASSQEGHRNTEAF
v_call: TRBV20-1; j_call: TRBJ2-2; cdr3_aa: SARDGGELF
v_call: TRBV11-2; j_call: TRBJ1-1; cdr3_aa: ASSLDRRGFSVF
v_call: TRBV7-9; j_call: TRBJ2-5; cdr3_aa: ASSLRTGGVETQY